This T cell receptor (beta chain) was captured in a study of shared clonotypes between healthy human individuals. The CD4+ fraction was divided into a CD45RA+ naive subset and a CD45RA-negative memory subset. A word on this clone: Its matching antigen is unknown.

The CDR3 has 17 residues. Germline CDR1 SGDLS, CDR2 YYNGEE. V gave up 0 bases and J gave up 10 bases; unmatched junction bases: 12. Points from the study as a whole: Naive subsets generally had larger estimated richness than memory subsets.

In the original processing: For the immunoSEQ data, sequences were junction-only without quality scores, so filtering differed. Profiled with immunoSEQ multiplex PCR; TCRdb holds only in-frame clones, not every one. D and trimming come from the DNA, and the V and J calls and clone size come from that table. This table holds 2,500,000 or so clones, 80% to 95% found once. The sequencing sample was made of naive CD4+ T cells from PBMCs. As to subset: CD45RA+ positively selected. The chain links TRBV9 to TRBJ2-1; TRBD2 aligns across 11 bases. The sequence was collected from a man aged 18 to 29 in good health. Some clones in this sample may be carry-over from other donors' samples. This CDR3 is CASSVVGTSGSLTEQFF. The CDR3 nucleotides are TGTGCCAGCAGCGTAGTCGGAACTAGCGGGAGTCTCACAGAGCAGTTCTTC.